This entry lists 23 T cell receptor beta chains sequenced from one sample in a study of T cell responses to AZD1222 COVID-19 vaccine. The method was immunoSEQ multiplex PCR; TCRdb's version includes in-frame clones alone and lacks a portion of them. The profile shows about 150,000 clones, approximately 85% of them singletons. The sequenced sample was peripheral blood, obtained 28 days after the second dose of the MenACWY control vaccine. The origin of the receptors is an adult who received the MenACWY meningococcal vaccine as a control.

V and J are TRBV5-1 and TRBJ1-1; 7 positions agree with TRBD1. The germline V gene encodes CDR1 SGHRS and CDR2 YFSETQ. V lost 4 bases and J lost 4; bases outside the gene matches: 10. The CDR3 contains 15 residues. The CDR3: CASSADREGSTEAFF. CDR3 coding DNA: TGCGCCAGCAGCGCCGACAGGGAAGGGAGCACTGAAGCTTTCTTT. The full variable domain, its missing parts supplied by reference TRBV5-1 and TRBJ1-1, is KAGVTQTPRYLIKTRGQQVTLSCSPISGHRSVSWYQQTPGQGLQFLFEYFSETQRNKGNFPGRFSGRQFSNSRSEMNVSTLELGDSALYLCASSADREGSTEAFFGQGTRLTVV.

The chain carries TRBV2 and TRBJ1-1; TRBD1 matches at 12 bases. V trimming: 6 bases; J trimming: 5 bases; junction bases outside the gene matches: 13. Germline V gives CDR1 SNHLY, CDR2 FYNNEI. This CDR3 spans 17 amino acids. The CDR3 nucleotides are TGTGCCAGCAGCGATATCCGGGACAGGGGGCTCTTTACTGAAGCTTTCTTT. Translated: CASSDIRDRGLFTEAFF.

The rearrangement links TRBV10-3 to TRBJ2-3; 7 nucleotides agree with TRBD1. The germline gives CDR1 ENHRY, CDR2 SYGVKD. The CDR3 extends over 15 amino acids. The V segment lost 4 bases and the J segment 3 bases; nucleotides outside the gene matches: 7. The CDR3 nucleotides are TGTGCCATCAGTGTTTCATCCAGGGGGACAGATACGCAGTATTTT. This codes for CAISVSSRGTDTQYF.

This chain joins TRBV14 and TRBJ2-1, with D maybe TRBD2 (5 bases). Germline values: CDR1 SGHDN, CDR2 FVKESK. The CDR3 totals 14 residues. The V gene lost 3 bases and the J gene lost 4 bases, with 10 bases spanning the gap. Here the CDR3 reads CASSQAAVYNEQFF. In nucleotides, the CDR3 is TGTGCCAGCAGCCAGGCAGCGGTGTACAATGAGCAGTTCTTC.

The V and J genes are TRBV3-1 (or the pseudogene TRBV3-2) and TRBJ2-7; 7 nucleotides agree with TRBD2. CDR1 is LGHDT, CDR2 YNNKEL, per germline (reference sequence). The V gene end was trimmed by 1 base and the J gene end by 6 bases; junction bases not matched to a gene: 9. The length of the CDR3 is 15 residues. The CDR3 region has the DNA TGTGCCAGCAGCCAAGTGGGGGAGGGATTGAGCGAGCAGTACTTC. It specifies CASSQVGEGLSEQYF.

V usage is TRBV21-1 and J usage is TRBJ1-3. TRBV21-1 is an annotated pseudogene. The CDR3 length is 15 residues. The CDR3 DNA sequence: TGTGCCAGCAGCAAATGGGGAGGCTCTGGAAACACCATATATTTT. Residues: CASSKWGGSGNTIYF.

The V call is TRBV7-9, the J call TRBJ1-1; 7 bases fit TRBD1. Per germline, CDR1 SEHNR and CDR2 FQNEAQ (reference sequence). V lost 5 bases to trimming and J lost 6 bases; unmatched junction nucleotides: 9. The CDR3 has 14 amino acids. This chain's CDR3 is CASSVPGQRAEAFF. The CDR3, as DNA: TGTGCCAGCAGCGTCCCGGGACAGCGCGCTGAAGCTTTCTTT.

This sequence joins TRBV11-3 and TRBJ2-5; D is uncertain. Germline values: CDR1 SGHNT, CDR2 YENEEA. The CDR3 spans 13 residues. The ends were cut back, 6 bases at V and 2 bases at J, with 10 bases in the middle. CDR3 region: CASSVQWQETQYF. CDR3 coding DNA: TGTGCCAGCAGTGTACAGTGGCAAGAGACCCAGTACTTC.

The V and J genes are TRBV5-1 and TRBJ1-1; TRBD1 matches at 10 bases. This CDR3 contains 13 residues. J gave up 10 bases and V 7 bases, and 10 bases lay outside the gene matches. Germline values: CDR1 SGHRS, CDR2 YFSETQ. The CDR3 region is CASSGGDRGRAFF. CDR3 in DNA: TGCGCCAGCTCCGGGGGGGACAGGGGTAGAGCTTTCTTT.

V and J are TRBV18 and TRBJ2-5; the D gene is possibly TRBD1 (5 bases). The germline V gene encodes CDR1 KGHSH and CDR2 LQKENI. The CDR3 is made up of 13 amino acids. The germline V and J ends were trimmed by 2 bases and 4 bases, with 8 bases remaining between them. This CDR3 reads CASSPGAGETQYF. CDR3 DNA sequence: TGTGCCAGCTCACCAGGGGCAGGAGAGACCCAGTACTTC.

The genes are TRBV19 and TRBJ2-2; D gene unclear. Germline CDR1 LNHDA, CDR2 SQIVND (reference sequence). V was shortened by 5 bases and J by 1 base, with 8 bases between the two germline ends. The CDR3 spans 14 residues. CDR3 sequence reads: CASSDLQNTGELFF. CDR3 nucleotide sequence: TGTGCCAGTAGTGACTTACAGAACACCGGGGAGCTGTTTTTT.

V gene TRBV9 combines with J gene TRBJ2-1; TRBD2 aligns across 8 bases. The CDR3 is made up of 14 amino acids. Germline CDR1 SGDLS, CDR2 YYNGEE. With V trimmed by 4 bases and J by 6 bases, 6 bases remained unmatched. CDR3 DNA sequence: TGTGCCAGCAGCACCCGGGGACTAGTCAATGAGCAGTTCTTC. Translating it yields CASSTRGLVNEQFF.

The chain links TRBV11-3 to TRBJ1-2; D is unclear. Germline-derived CDR1 and CDR2 are SGHNT and YENEEA. The CDR3 runs to 13 residues. Trimming left V 5 bases short and J 7 bases short, with 14 bases between. The CDR3 DNA sequence: TGTGCCAGCAGCCTTCTCGAAATCGGTGGCTACACCTTC. It encodes CASSLLEIGGYTF.

The rearrangement joins TRBV15 to TRBJ2-7, with unresolved D. CDR3 length equals 15 residues. V was pared by 1 base and J by 0 bases, with 10 bases between. The V gene's germline CDR1 is LNHNV and CDR2 YYDKDF (reference sequence). This chain's CDR3 is CATSRAGRNSYEQYF. The CDR3 DNA sequence: TGTGCCACCAGCAGAGCGGGCAGGAACTCCTACGAGCAGTACTTC.

V is TRBV3-1 (or the pseudogene TRBV3-2) and J is TRBJ1-4; the D gene is possibly TRBD1 (6 bases). The CDR3 covers 16 residues. The germline V gene encodes CDR1 LGHDT and CDR2 YNNKEL (reference sequence). V dropped 3 bases and J dropped 0 bases, with 11 bases sitting between them. The CDR3 DNA reads TGTGCCAGCAGCCACAGACAGGATGCAACTAATGAAAAACTGTTTTTT. It translates to CASSHRQDATNEKLFF.

The chain couples TRBV18 to TRBJ2-5; D is undetermined. This CDR3 is 16 amino acids long. V lost 2 bases and J 2 bases, leaving 15 bases between the germline ends. CDR1 is KGHSH and CDR2 is LQKENI in the germline V gene. CDR3 protein: CASSPGLGRTQETQYF. The DNA of the CDR3 is TGTGCCAGCTCACCAGGATTAGGGCGAACTCAAGAGACCCAGTACTTC.

The V call is TRBV11-3, the J call TRBJ2-3; perhaps TRBD1 as D (6 bases). Germline CDR1 reads SGHNT; CDR2 reads YENEEA. V was cut by 5 bases and J by 3 bases, with 21 bases left in between. The CDR3 consists of 17 residues. The CDR3 loop is CASSTFTGKSSTDTQYF. CDR3 nucleotides: TGTGCCAGCAGCACATTTACAGGGAAAAGTAGTACAGATACGCAGTATTTT. Supplemented by reference TRBV11-3 and TRBJ2-3, the full variable domain reads EAGVVQSPRYKIIEKKQPVAFWCNPISGHNTLYWYLQNLGQGPELLIRYENEEAVDDSQLPKDRFSAERLKGVDSTLKIQPAELGDSAVYLCASSTFTGKSSTDTQYFGPGTRLTVL.

The chain uses TRBV13 and TRBJ1-6; TRBD1 might be the D (5 bases). The CDR3 covers 18 residues. Looked up from germline, CDR1 is PRHDT and CDR2 is FYEKMQ (reference sequence). The V end lost 0 bases, the J end lost 0 bases, and 12 bases lay between the germline ends. The CDR3 nucleotides read TGTGCCAGCAGCTTAGGTCCAGGGAGGAGCTCCTATAATTCACCCCTCCACTTT. This gives the protein CASSLGPGRSSYNSPLHF. The entire variable domain, with the rest obtained from reference TRBV13 and TRBJ1-6, is as follows: AAGVIQSPRHLIKEKRETATLKCYPIPRHDTVYWYQQGPGQDPQFLISFYEKMQSDKGSIPDRFSAQQFSDYHSELNMSSLELGDSALYFCASSLGPGRSSYNSPLHFGNGTRLTVT.

A few counts support this clone. The chain links TRBV7-9 to TRBJ1-4, with D possibly matching TRBD1 (5 bases). The CDR3 covers 17 residues. Germline loops: CDR1 SEHNR, CDR2 FQNEAQ (reference sequence). V was trimmed by 2 bases and J by 5 bases, leaving 18 bases between them. CDR3 amino acids: CASSLIGTGPSNEKLFF. The DNA of the CDR3 is TGTGCCAGCAGCTTAATCGGGACCGGACCCTCCAATGAAAAACTGTTTTTT. The full variable domain, with the rest looked up from reference TRBV7-9 and TRBJ1-4, is DTGVSQNPRHKITKRGQNVTFRCDPISEHNRLYWYRQTLGQGPEFLTYFQNEAQLEKSRLLSDRFSAERPKGSFSTLEIQRTEQGDSAMYLCASSLIGTGPSNEKLFFGSGTQLSVL.

This sequence joins TRBV19 and TRBJ2-4; D not certain. Per the germline V gene, CDR1 is LNHDA and CDR2 is SQIVND (reference sequence). This CDR3 region has 14 residues. The V end lost 6 bases, the J end lost 6 bases, and 15 bases lay between the germline ends. CDR3 loop: CASSSPGERNIQYF. As DNA, the CDR3 is TGTGCCAGTAGCTCCCCTGGAGAGAGAAACATTCAGTACTTC.

This chain joins TRBV9 and TRBJ1-3, with 10 bases that match TRBD1. The CDR3 consists of 16 residues. V lost 4 bases and J lost 2; bases outside the gene matches: 6. Germline values: CDR1 SGDLS, CDR2 YYNGEE. CDR3 DNA sequence: TGTGCCAGCAGCCAGAGGGGGACAGGGGCTGGAAACACCATATATTTT. This encodes CASSQRGTGAGNTIYF.

The V and J genes are TRBV19 and TRBJ1-5; tentative D call: TRBD1 (6 bases). Trimming pared 1 base from V and 4 bases from J, leaving 11 bases between. The CDR3 covers 15 residues. In germline, CDR1 is LNHDA, CDR2 SQIVND (reference sequence). The CDR3 region is CASSIGGQRNQPQHF. DNA of the CDR3: TGTGCCAGTAGTATAGGGGGGCAAAGGAATCAGCCCCAGCATTTT.

The rearrangement links TRBV9 to TRBJ2-3, with 8 nucleotides matching TRBD2. There are 15 residues in the CDR3. The germline gives CDR1 SGDLS, CDR2 YYNGEE. The V segment lost 0 bases and the J segment 1 base; nucleotides outside the gene matches: 1. The CDR3: CASSVAGGGTDTQYF. The CDR3 DNA reads as TGTGCCAGCAGCGTAGCGGGGGGGGGCACAGATACGCAGTATTTT. Full variable domain (outside the CDR3, taken from reference TRBV9 and TRBJ2-3): DSGVTQTPKHLITATGQRVTLRCSPRSGDLSVYWYQQSLDQGLQFLIQYYNGEERAKGNILERFSAQQFPDLHSELNLSSLELGDSALYFCASSVAGGGTDTQYFGPGTRLTVL.